This T cell receptor (beta chain) was identified during a study of OX40 agonist ivuxolimab in advanced cancers. Regarding the study as a whole: Normalized T-cell clonal expansion was also low in some nonresponders. Clonal expansion by week 6 occurred in CD4+ and CD8+ blood T cells (at 0.1 to 3.0 mg/kg).

V was trimmed by 7 bases and J by 8 bases, leaving 12 bases between them. The germline V gene encodes CDR1 SNHLY and CDR2 FYNNEI. The length of the CDR3 is 13 residues. Measured with immunoSEQ multiplex PCR; TCRdb has only the in-frame clones, and not every one. The sample records about 80,000 clones, 80% to 90% being singletons. This clone was observed a single time. The antigen is not known. Autoimmune disease history or systemic immunosuppression was exclusionary. This rearrangement joins TRBV2 to TRBJ1-6; D gene uncertain. Sequencing used CD4+ or CD8+ T cells sorted from blood, obtained in a trial of the OX40 agonist ivuxolimab. The TCR sequence derives from an adult with an advanced solid tumor such as melanoma, head and neck, liver or kidney cancer. CDR3 sequence: CASILDRDSPLHF. The CDR3 coding sequence is TGTGCCAGCATCCTTGACCGGGATTCACCCCTCCACTTT.